This is a list of T cell receptor beta chains from one sample in a study of OX40 agonist ivuxolimab in advanced cancers. TCRdb's copy holds only in-frame clones and misses some; the assay was immunoSEQ multiplex PCR. The table lists roughly 55,000 clones, 80% of them singletons, with roughly 4.2% in the top ten. The sequences come from CD4+ or CD8+ T cells sorted from blood, collected in a trial of the OX40 agonist ivuxolimab. These receptor sequences come from an adult with an advanced solid tumor such as melanoma, head and neck, liver or kidney cancer. CDR3s include the opening cysteine and the closing phenylalanine or tryptophan. Each record gives: D gene, V gene, CDR3 protein. A D gene is named only where the DNA matches it firmly.

d_call: TRBD1; v_call: TRBV6-5; cdr3_aa: CASSYKGGASEAFF
d_call: -; v_call: TRBV10-3; cdr3_aa: CAISDQNQPQHF
d_call: TRBD1; v_call: TRBV19; cdr3_aa: CASSIPEERGREKLFF
d_call: -; v_call: TRBV25-1; cdr3_aa: CASRDAGDTEAFF
d_call: TRBD1; v_call: TRBV7-6; cdr3_aa: CASNLGQGGSPLHF
d_call: TRBD1; v_call: TRBV6-6; cdr3_aa: CASSFRAGGNTEAFF
d_call: TRBD1; v_call: TRBV5-4; cdr3_aa: CASSSPGQGTYEQYF
d_call: TRBD1; v_call: TRBV6-1; cdr3_aa: CASSGLLGRGQGTEAFF
d_call: TRBD1; v_call: TRBV11-2; cdr3_aa: CASSLDRTGNEKLFF
d_call: -; v_call: TRBV5-4; cdr3_aa: CASSLEAGANTNTEAFF
d_call: -; v_call: TRBV7-9; cdr3_aa: CASSTPNSDGYTF
d_call: TRBD1; v_call: TRBV9; cdr3_aa: CASSVGGQGQGSTDTQYF
d_call: -; v_call: TRBV6-5; cdr3_aa: CASSASQMVTQYF
d_call: -; v_call: TRBV19; cdr3_aa: CASNPGGGPSSDEQFF
d_call: -; v_call: TRBV7-8; cdr3_aa: CASSLGTGGNTEAFF
d_call: -; v_call: TRBV7-2; cdr3_aa: CASSLEGRGTGNTIYF
d_call: -; v_call: TRBV15; cdr3_aa: CATSRDPGYEQYF
d_call: -; v_call: TRBV30; cdr3_aa: CAWSLGGSDTQYF
d_call: TRBD1; v_call: TRBV9; cdr3_aa: CASSVAPGTGAGNTEAFF
d_call: TRBD1; v_call: TRBV5-1; cdr3_aa: CASCMTGSSYEQYF
d_call: -; v_call: TRBV30; cdr3_aa: CAWLVLRAAYEQYF
d_call: -; v_call: TRBV6-5; cdr3_aa: CASRVGGSYGYTF
d_call: -; v_call: TRBV7-2; cdr3_aa: CASSLETESNQPQHF
d_call: TRBD2; v_call: TRBV27; cdr3_aa: CASSSAGSGGNNEQFF
d_call: -; v_call: TRBV28; cdr3_aa: CASSPNSGITEAFF
d_call: -; v_call: TRBV7-2; cdr3_aa: CASSFPGTGELFF
d_call: TRBD2; v_call: TRBV15; cdr3_aa: CATSSPSGPGYEQYF
d_call: -; v_call: TRBV7-2; cdr3_aa: CASRSNPQGTGELFF
d_call: TRBD1; v_call: TRBV4-1; cdr3_aa: CASSQGRDRGRFYGYTF
d_call: -; v_call: TRBV21-1; cdr3_aa: CASSGSAVKAPAQANTGELFF
d_call: -; v_call: TRBV7-9; cdr3_aa: CASSFSGSTDTQYF
d_call: TRBD1; v_call: TRBV5-1; cdr3_aa: CASSLGTGYQPQHF
d_call: -; v_call: TRBV9; cdr3_aa: CASSGQQGTYGYTF
d_call: TRBD1; v_call: TRBV30; cdr3_aa: CAWTTDRQGSYNEQFF
d_call: -; v_call: TRBV2; cdr3_aa: CASSEKGSGYGYTF
d_call: TRBD1; v_call: TRBV14; cdr3_aa: CASSQAGTGSHEKLFF
d_call: TRBD1; v_call: TRBV6-5; cdr3_aa: CASSYGYWDRNIQYF
d_call: TRBD2; v_call: TRBV6-5; cdr3_aa: CASSYRSAGGRNEQFF
d_call: -; v_call: TRBV27; cdr3_aa: CASSLSTSTGKAFF
d_call: TRBD1; v_call: TRBV7-9; cdr3_aa: CASSPNRPGQGFYEQYF
d_call: -; v_call: TRBV4-3; cdr3_aa: CASSPGDERYEQYF
d_call: -; v_call: TRBV20-1; cdr3_aa: CSASGIEAFF
d_call: TRBD1; v_call: TRBV7-2; cdr3_aa: CASSRDRGRETQYF
d_call: TRBD2; v_call: TRBV7-2; cdr3_aa: CASSLGLAGAGELFF
d_call: TRBD1; v_call: TRBV5-1; cdr3_aa: CASRRQGDRTPLHF
d_call: -; v_call: TRBV10-1; cdr3_aa: CASTQGGGTEAFF
d_call: -; v_call: TRBV7-2; cdr3_aa: CASSSPDVSYEQYF
d_call: -; v_call: TRBV28; cdr3_aa: CASSLLGVQPQHF